The 20 T cell receptor beta chains listed next were all sequenced from one sample in a study of shared clonotypes between healthy human individuals. Naive CD8 cells, CD45RO-negative and positively selected for CCR7, excluded terminally differentiated effector memory CD45RA+ cells. TCRdb's table, derived via immunoSEQ multiplex PCR, lists solely in-frame clones and lacks some. This sample has about 2.2 million clones, with around 93% found just once. Sequencing was done on a sample of naive CD8+ T cells from PBMCs. These receptors came from a man aged 18 to 30 in good health. Some clones in this sample may be carry-over from other donors' samples.

The chain carries TRBV19 and TRBJ2-7; weak D call: TRBD1 (6 bases). Germline values: CDR1 LNHDA, CDR2 SQIVND (reference sequence). With 5 bases removed from V and 0 bases from J, the gap between germline ends came to 8 bases. This CDR3 spans 13 amino acids. The CDR3 protein is CASSLGGSYEQYF. CDR3 bases: TGTGCCAGTAGTCTAGGGGGCTCCTACGAGCAGTACTTC. The variable domain in full, with the rest retrieved from reference TRBV19 and TRBJ2-7, is DGGITQSPKYLFRKEGQNVTLSCEQNLNHDAMYWYRQDPGQGLRLIYYSQIVNDFQKGDIAEGYSVSREKKESFPLTVTSAQKNPTAFYLCASSLGGSYEQYFGPGTRLTVT.

The rearrangement uses TRBV7-9 and TRBJ2-1; the match to TRBD2 covers 8 bases. The CDR3 sequence is 15 residues long. V lost 1 base and J lost 4; bases outside the gene matches: 3. CDR1 is SEHNR, CDR2 FQNEAQ, per germline (reference sequence). CDR3 sequence reads: CASSLVLAAYNEQFF. The CDR3 DNA reads TGTGCCAGCAGCTTAGTACTAGCGGCGTACAATGAGCAGTTCTTC.

V gene TRBV7-6 combines with J gene TRBJ2-3, with D perhaps TRBD1 or TRBD2 (6 bases each). The V gene lost 3 bases and the J gene lost 2 bases, with 12 bases spanning the gap. This CDR3 has 15 amino acids. Germline lookup yields CDR1 SGHVS and CDR2 FNYEAQ. The CDR3 DNA is TGTGCCAGCAGCTTCACGGGGGCAAACACAGATACGCAGTATTTT. Translated, it gives CASSFTGANTDTQYF. Variable domain in full (rest from reference TRBV7-6 and TRBJ2-3): GAGVSQSPRYKVTKRGQDVALRCDPISGHVSLYWYRQALGQGPEFLTYFNYEAQQDKSGLPNDRFSAERPEGSISTLTIQRTEQRDSAMYRCASSFTGANTDTQYFGPGTRLTVL.

This chain links TRBV19 with TRBJ1-1; D not certain. Trimming shortened V by 8 bases and J by 5 bases, and 15 bases separated the two germline ends. This CDR3 has 13 amino acids. Germline values: CDR1 LNHDA, CDR2 SQIVND (reference sequence). This CDR3 reads CASGDTLWTEAFF. CDR3 coding DNA: TGTGCCAGTGGAGACACCCTTTGGACTGAAGCTTTCTTT.

CDR3 region: CASSLTGGPSYNEQFF. As DNA, the CDR3 is TGTGCCAGCAGCTTGACGGGAGGGCCTTCCTACAATGAGCAGTTCTTC. The J gene is TRBJ2-1, the V gene TRBV7-3; TRBD2 aligns across 8 bases. With V trimmed by 3 bases and J by 1 base, 5 bases remained unmatched. The CDR3 extends over 16 amino acids. In germline, CDR1 is SGHTA, CDR2 FQGTGA.

The chain joins TRBV6-6 to TRBJ1-2; D unresolved. CDR3 length: 14 amino acids. Trimming took off 2 bases at V and 4 bases at J, with 11 bases between the two ends. Germline V lookup: CDR1 MNHNY, CDR2 SVGAGI (reference sequence). CDR3 nucleotides: TGTGCCAGCAGTTACCCGGACCCCCCCTATGGCTACACCTTC. It codes for CASSYPDPPYGYTF.

The chain has TRBV11-2 and TRBJ2-1, with TRBD2 matching 13 bases. The CDR3 runs to 16 residues. CDR1 and CDR2 from the germline V gene are SGHAT and FQNNGV. V lost 4 bases, J lost 7 bases, and 7 bases stayed unmatched. CDR3 coding DNA: TGTGCCAGCAGCTCGCGGACTAGCGGGAGTGGAAATGAGCAGTTCTTC. Its protein is CASSSRTSGSGNEQFF.

The table lists this clone with a count of one. The genes are TRBV7-6 and TRBJ2-5; 7 nucleotides agree with TRBD1. Germline values: CDR1 SGHVS, CDR2 FNYEAQ. V gave up 5 bases and J gave up 3 bases; unmatched junction bases: 12. This CDR3 has 16 residues. The chain's CDR3 is CASSPYSRGREETQYF. CDR3 nucleotides: TGTGCCAGCAGCCCTTACTCTAGGGGGCGGGAAGAGACCCAGTACTTC.

The V gene is TRBV28, the J gene TRBJ2-4, with D uncertain. Germline V gives CDR1 MDHEN, CDR2 SYDVKM. This CDR3 is built from 12 residues. V dropped 2 bases and J dropped 6 bases, with 5 bases sitting between them. The CDR3 protein is CASSLKGNIQYF. The CDR3 DNA reads as TGTGCCAGCAGTTTAAAGGGAAACATTCAGTACTTC.

The rearrangement joins TRBV10-3 to TRBJ2-7, with TRBD1 identical over 12 bases. CDR3 length: 17 amino acids. The ends lost 0 bases at V and 7 bases at J; junction bases unmatched: 10. Germline-derived CDR1 and CDR2 are ENHRY and SYGVKD. Here the CDR3 DNA reads TGTGCCATCAGTGAGTCGGGTCGGGACAGGGGGCTGGGGGAGCAGTACTTC. This codes for CAISESGRDRGLGEQYF.

Comments on this clone: Other DNA sequences in this specimen translate into the identical CDR3. The chain links TRBV27 to TRBJ2-6, with D perhaps TRBD1 (5 bases). The germline gives CDR1 MNHEY, CDR2 SMNVEV (reference sequence). This CDR3 comprises 15 residues. The V and J ends lost 2 bases and 2 bases respectively, with 7 bases between them. The CDR3 region is CASSLRGTGANVLTF. The CDR3 DNA is TGTGCCAGCAGTTTAAGGGGTACTGGGGCCAACGTCCTGACTTTC.

The chain recombines TRBV11-2 with TRBJ2-3; possible D gene TRBD2, 5 bases. CDR3 length equals 14 residues. V lost 3 bases and J 1 base, leaving 8 bases between the germline ends. From germline, CDR1 is SGHAT and CDR2 FQNNGV. The CDR3 DNA follows: TGTGCCAGCAGCTTCCCCGGGGGCACAGATACGCAGTATTTT. This sequence encodes CASSFPGGTDTQYF.

This clone occurred once. This specimen includes other DNA sequences encoding the same CDR3. The genes are TRBV9 and TRBJ2-1, with 12 positions matching TRBD2. After removal of 2 bases from V and 0 bases from J, the junction contained 3 bases not matched to a gene. The length of the CDR3 is 17 residues. Germline CDR1 and CDR2: SGDLS and YYNGEE. The CDR3 DNA reads TGTGCCAGCAGCGTGGGGACTAGCGGGCCCTCCTACAATGAGCAGTTCTTC. The encoded protein is CASSVGTSGPSYNEQFF.

The chain carries TRBV6-1 and TRBJ2-3, with D possibly being TRBD1 (6 bases). CDR1 MNHNS and CDR2 SASEGT come from the germline V gene. V was shortened by 6 bases and J by 2 bases, with 12 bases between the two germline ends. There are 14 residues in the CDR3. CDR3 sequence: CASRSGTLTDTQYF. The CDR3 DNA sequence: TGTGCCAGCAGATCCGGGACACTCACAGATACGCAGTATTTT.

The genes are TRBV2 and TRBJ2-7, with D perhaps matching TRBD2 (6 bases). CDR1 and CDR2 from the germline V gene are SNHLY and FYNNEI. Trimming shortened V by 8 bases and J by 0 bases, and 17 bases separated the two germline ends. The CDR3 has 15 amino acids. The chain's CDR3 is CASDLEAGTSYEQYF. Written as DNA, the CDR3 is TGTGCCAGCGACCTAGAGGCGGGGACCTCCTACGAGCAGTACTTC.

The V gene is TRBV7-7, the J gene TRBJ2-1, with 13 positions matching TRBD2. The V and J ends lost 5 bases and 10 bases, in that order; junction bases with no gene match: 8. This CDR3 contains 15 residues. Germline lookup yields CDR1 SSHAT and CDR2 FNYEAQ (reference sequence). The CDR3 sequence is CASSRTSGRAGEQFF. CDR3 in DNA: TGTGCCAGCAGCCGAACTAGCGGGAGGGCCGGAGAGCAGTTCTTC.

The V and J genes are TRBV6-1 and TRBJ2-7, with no clear D. Trimming removed 11 bases at V and 4 bases at J, with 9 bases between. Germline CDR1 is MNHNS and CDR2 is SASEGT. This CDR3 comprises 10 residues. The CDR3 coding sequence is TGTGCCTGTGAGACGTACGAGCAGTACTTC. It codes for CACETYEQYF.

This clone was detected only once. The V gene is TRBV5-1, the J gene TRBJ2-3, with D possibly being TRBD1 or TRBD2 (6 bases each). The CDR3 runs to 15 residues. Trimming cost V 6 bases and J 3 bases, with 17 bases left between them. CDR1 and CDR2 from the germline V gene are SGHRS and YFSETQ. The CDR3 is CASTPYGGRTDTQYF. In DNA, the CDR3 is TGCGCCAGCACCCCCTACGGGGGCAGAACAGATACGCAGTATTTT.

The rearrangement joins TRBV7-7 to TRBJ1-3; D gene unclear. Germline lookup yields CDR1 SSHAT and CDR2 FNYEAQ (reference sequence). This CDR3 has 13 residues. With 8 bases removed from V and 0 bases from J, the gap between germline ends came to 8 bases. CDR3 loop: CASAVSSGNTIYF. The CDR3 nucleotides read TGTGCCAGCGCCGTAAGCTCTGGAAACACCATATATTTT.

The CDR3 DNA reads TGTGCCAGCAGCGTAACAGGGAGGGCCGGGGAGCTGTTTTTT. Translating it yields CASSVTGRAGELFF. This rearrangement joins TRBV9 to TRBJ2-2; D perhaps matches TRBD2 (7 bases). The germline V gene encodes CDR1 SGDLS and CDR2 YYNGEE. Trimming took off 1 base at V and 6 bases at J, with 10 bases between the two ends. The CDR3 totals 14 residues.